The T cell receptor (beta chain) under discussion was sequenced for a study of T cell responses to AZD1222 COVID-19 vaccine (dated by TCRdb to the early 2020s). Turning to the overall study: A total of over 230 trial participants underwent TCR sequencing, of whom roughly 210 had received two doses of AZD1222 and about 25 had received two doses of the MenACWY control vaccine. Trial participants were enrolled into age subgroups of 18-55, 56-69 and 70-plus years, which contained about 150, 27 and 61 TCR-sequenced participants, respectively. Here is what the overall study found, with its caveats: Nearly half of unique spike-specific TCRs reportedly recognized epitopes outside regions mutated in the B.1.351 and B.1.1.7 variants. CD4 TCRs associated with the vaccine covered the entire spike protein, and the dominant responses were in regions 160-218 and 743-854. Participants were mostly white British, with more females than males. The authors suggested clonal diversity may have been underestimated. Because no samples from the day 14 peak response were available, repertoires could be characterized only after the peak T cell response. After two AZD1222 doses, spike-specific TCR breadth and depth were significantly higher than at day 0 and than in MenACWY recipients. In the small 56-69-year group, the increase in depth fell short of significance, most likely because of low power. Conclusions about previously exposed vaccinees are limited, since just a handful of AZD1222 recipients were seropositive for SARS-CoV-2 at baseline.

The CDR3 regions of human TCRbeta chains were subjected to immunosequencing. In the source study's methods: Repertoire TCRs were checked for matches against a reference library of SARS-CoV-2-specific TCRs that had been generated using the MIRA antigen-specificity platform. Breadth was defined as the fraction of unique TCRs that were SARS-CoV-2-associated. Depth was defined as the fraction of total T cells that were SARS-CoV-2-associated. Using the MIRA data, each spike-specific TCR was assigned both to the spike region to which the TCR was reactive and to a CD4 or CD8 class. Log10-transformed breadth and depth values were compared by one-way ANOVA with Sidak's multiple comparisons tests. TCRdb stores this immuneACCESS table with in-frame sequences only. Part of the clones is absent; in the studies checked, under half of the shortfall reflects unresolved V genes, and no reason is known for the rest. The V and J calls and clone size come from that table; D and trimming were worked out from the DNA. The sample yields 150,000 or so clones; approximately 90% were counted once. Clones ranked in the top ten supply roughly 6.9% of the sample.

The CDR3 holds 13 amino acids from the cysteine to the phenylalanine. Just the 39-base CDR3 DNA is kept, in frame starting at base 1. V and J are truncated by 2 bases and 2 bases respectively, leaving an intervening sequence of 6 bases. The label giving this sample's time point can be read as: sample from adult after SARS-CoV-2 infection, after symptom onset. A couple of convalescent COVID-19 patients, sampled after symptom onset from adults with prior SARS-CoV-2 infection, were also TCR-sequenced for comparison. This clone came up once. Its antigen target is currently unknown. The record has no base qualities; no much larger clone is one base away.

This TCR derives from an adult who had recovered from COVID-19. The chain was built from TRBV12-3 or TRBV12-4 and TRBJ1-2, with the D gene uncertain. The sample consisted of peripheral blood, taken after recovery from COVID-19. For the CDR3, the sequence is CASSLIRNYGYTF. The bases are TGTGCCAGCAGTTTAATCAGGAACTATGGCTACACCTTC.